Listed here are 3 T cell receptor beta chains from one sample, sequenced in a study of molecular identifiers for immune sequencing clone quantification. TCRdb processed the PCR reads anew with MiXCR; each CDR3 protein has one entry. This table holds 60,000 to 70,000 distinct CDR3 sequences, around a sixth found once. Sample: naive CD8+ T cells from blood, with Jurkat cell RNA spiked in. Subset given: FACS-sorted CD8+CD4-CCR7+CD45RA+ naive T cells. The receptor set was obtained from a human donor in good health. Some libraries in this study had Jurkat cell RNA spiked in.

Note on this clonotype: Possible read error: a much larger clone is one base away. The chain links TRBV7-2 to TRBJ2-7; D unclear. The V end was cut by 1 base, the J end by 4 bases, with 14 bases between. CDR1 and CDR2 from the germline V gene are SGHTA and FQGNSA. The CDR3 sequence is 15 residues long. The CDR3: CASSLGVAGWYEQYF. In DNA form, the CDR3 reads TGTGCCAGCAGCTTAGGGGTAGCCGGGTGGTACGAGCAGTACTTC.

This clonotype has ten or more counts. The rearrangement links TRBV7-9 to TRBJ1-6; no definite D call. V was cut by 2 bases and J by 7 bases, with 9 bases left in between. The CDR3 loop spans 14 amino acids. CDR1 SEHNR and CDR2 FQNEAQ come from the germline V gene (reference sequence). The CDR3 loop reads CASSLSQRNSPLHF. The CDR3 bases are TGTGCCAGCAGCTTATCACAGCGGAATTCACCCCTCCACTTT.

This clonotype was seen repeatedly, ten times or more. The J gene is TRBJ2-3, the V gene TRBV7-9, with D maybe TRBD1 (6 bases). V was trimmed by 1 base and J by 4 bases, leaving 12 bases between them. The V gene's germline CDR1 is SEHNR and CDR2 FQNEAQ (reference sequence). The CDR3 consists of 15 residues. The DNA for the CDR3 is TGTGCCAGCAGCTTAGGAGGGGGTGGTGCAGATACGCAGTATTTT. This translates into CASSLGGGGADTQYF.